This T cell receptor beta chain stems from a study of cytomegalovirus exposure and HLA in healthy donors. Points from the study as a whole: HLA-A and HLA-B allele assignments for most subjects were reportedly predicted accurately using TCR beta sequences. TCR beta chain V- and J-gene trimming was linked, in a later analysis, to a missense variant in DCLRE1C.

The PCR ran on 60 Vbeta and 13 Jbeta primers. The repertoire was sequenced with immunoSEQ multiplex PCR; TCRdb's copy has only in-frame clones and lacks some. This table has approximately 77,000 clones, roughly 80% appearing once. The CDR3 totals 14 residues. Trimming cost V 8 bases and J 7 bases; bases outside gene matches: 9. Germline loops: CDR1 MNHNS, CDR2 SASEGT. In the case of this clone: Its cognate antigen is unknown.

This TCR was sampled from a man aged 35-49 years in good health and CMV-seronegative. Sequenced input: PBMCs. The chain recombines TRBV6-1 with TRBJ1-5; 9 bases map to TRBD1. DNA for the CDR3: TGTGCCAGCCGACGGGACAGGGAGGGCCAGCCCCAGCATTTT. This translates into CASRRDREGQPQHF.